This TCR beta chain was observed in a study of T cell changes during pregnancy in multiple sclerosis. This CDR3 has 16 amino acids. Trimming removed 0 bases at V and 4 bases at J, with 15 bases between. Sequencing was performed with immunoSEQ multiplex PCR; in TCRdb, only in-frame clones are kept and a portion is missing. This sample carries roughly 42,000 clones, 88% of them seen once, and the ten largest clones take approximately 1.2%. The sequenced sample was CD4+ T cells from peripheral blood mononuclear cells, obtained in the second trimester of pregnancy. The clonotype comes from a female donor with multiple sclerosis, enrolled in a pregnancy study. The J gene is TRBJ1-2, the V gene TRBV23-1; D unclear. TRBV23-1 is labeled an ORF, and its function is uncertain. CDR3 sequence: CASSQSSGVSLYGYTF. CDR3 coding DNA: TGCGCCAGCAGTCAATCGAGCGGGGTTTCCCTCTATGGCTACACCTTC.